This is a list of T cell receptor beta chains from one sample in a study of cytomegalovirus exposure and HLA in healthy donors. TCRdb keeps only in-frame clones here, not all; method: immunoSEQ multiplex PCR. The sample includes under 350,000 clones, about 86% of them seen just once. Input material: PBMCs. These receptor sequences come from a woman under 30 in good health and CMV-seronegative. CDR3s include the opening cysteine and the closing phenylalanine or tryptophan. D genes are given only for firm matches. For some rows the clone size is stated as once, few or many, or as a class when expanded; others skip it.

TRBJ2-5	TRBD2	TRBV25-1	once	CASSGLAGQETQYF	TGTGCCAGCAGTGGACTAGCGGGGCAAGAGACCCAGTACTTC
TRBJ1-1	.	TRBV5-1	.	CASSFLVGVSGNTEAFF	TGCGCCAGCAGCTTTCTCGTGGGTGTATCGGGGAACACTGAAGCTTTCTTT
TRBJ1-4	.	TRBV7-2	.	CASSLTGVNEKLFF	TGTGCCAGCAGCTTAACGGGGGTTAATGAAAAACTGTTTTTT
TRBJ2-3	.	TRBV7-9	.	CASSRSLASTDTQYF	TGTGCCAGCAGCCGCAGCCTAGCCAGCACAGATACGCAGTATTTT
TRBJ1-2	.	TRBV7-9	few	CASSLARNYGYTF	TGTGCCAGCAGCTTAGCGCGCAACTATGGCTACACCTTC
TRBJ1-2	.	TRBV5-1	.	CASSFSTDYGYTF	TGCGCCAGCAGCTTTAGTACGGACTATGGCTACACCTTC
TRBJ2-5	.	TRBV5-1	.	CASSFGGNEGETQYF	TGCGCCAGCAGCTTTGGCGGCAACGAAGGAGAGACCCAGTACTTC
TRBJ1-1	TRBD1	TRBV7-8	once	CASSVGQGPNTEAFF	TGTGCCAGCAGCGTAGGACAGGGACCGAACACTGAAGCTTTCTTT
TRBJ2-7	TRBD1	TRBV2	.	CACYTPGQGKLWNEQYF	TGTGCCTGCTATACTCCGGGACAGGGGAAGTTATGGAACGAGCAGTACTTC
TRBJ1-1	.	TRBV29-1	.	CSVEYWEEGTEAFF	TGCAGCGTTGAGTATTGGGAGGAGGGCACTGAAGCTTTCTTT
TRBJ2-7	.	TRBV28	.	CASRASGVRGDEQYF	TGTGCCAGCAGGGCCTCCGGGGTACGTGGCGACGAGCAGTACTTC
TRBJ2-7	.	TRBV11-3	.	CASSFIAPSYEQYF	TGTGCCAGCAGCTTCATAGCGCCGTCCTACGAGCAGTACTTC
TRBJ2-1	.	TRBV6-5	.	CASSTVFNEQFF	TGTGCCAGCAGTACTGTATTCAATGAGCAGTTCTTC
TRBJ2-7	.	TRBV9	.	CASGGGRGSYEQYF	TGTGCCAGCGGCGGAGGACGGGGATCCTACGAGCAGTACTTC
TRBJ1-4	TRBD1	TRBV2	once	CASSLWTGGLSNEKLFF	TGTGCCAGCAGTCTCTGGACAGGGGGTCTATCGAATGAAAAACTGTTTTTT
TRBJ2-7	TRBD1	TRBV18	.	CASSPRMPTGSYEQYF	TGTGCCAGCTCACCACGAATGCCGACAGGGTCCTACGAGCAGTACTTC
TRBJ2-1	TRBD2	TRBV6-5	.	CASSPTSGNYNEQFF	TGTGCCAGCAGTCCCACTAGCGGGAATTACAATGAGCAGTTCTTC
TRBJ2-2	.	TRBV7-2	.	CASSRIGRVADTGELFF	TGTGCCAGCTCCCGAATTGGCCGTGTGGCGGACACCGGGGAGCTGTTTTTT
TRBJ1-3	TRBD1	TRBV5-6	.	CASTGTGSGNTIYF	TGTGCCAGCACAGGGACAGGGTCTGGAAACACCATATATTTT
TRBJ1-6	.	TRBV19	.	CASSLKVRPASPLHF	TGTGCCAGTAGCCTCAAGGTCAGGCCTGCGTCACCCCTCCACTTT
TRBJ1-2	TRBD1	TRBV4-1	.	CASSQAQGVNYGYTF	TGCGCCAGCAGCCAAGCACAGGGGGTTAACTATGGCTACACCTTC
TRBJ2-7	.	TRBV5-6	.	CASSFGGATWEQYF	TGTGCCAGCAGCTTTGGTGGGGCCACCTGGGAGCAGTACTTC
TRBJ2-7	.	TRBV14	.	CASSQDQTYYEQYF	TGTGCCAGCAGCCAAGACCAGACATACTACGAGCAGTACTTC
TRBJ1-1	.	TRBV5-1	.	CASSLEGPGNTEAFF	TGCGCCAGCAGCTTGGAGGGGCCGGGGAACACTGAAGCTTTCTTT
TRBJ2-2	.	TRBV2	.	CAITVRTRNTGELFF	TGTGCCATCACGGTCAGGACAAGGAACACCGGGGAGCTGTTTTTT
TRBJ2-5	.	TRBV30	once	CAWSVGAGETQYF	TGTGCCTGGAGTGTGGGGGCTGGAGAGACCCAGTACTTC
TRBJ2-3	.	TRBV28	.	CASSFYWGINSTDTQYF	TGTGCCAGCAGTTTTTATTGGGGCATTAATAGCACAGATACGCAGTATTTT
TRBJ1-1	.	TRBV11-2	.	CASSLGGGGAFF	TGTGCCAGCAGCTTAGGGGGCGGGGGCGCTTTCTTT
TRBJ2-7	.	TRBV5-1	.	CASSLRTPSKRKAYEQYF	TGCGCCAGCAGCTTACGGACTCCATCAAAAAGAAAGGCCTACGAGCAGTACTTC
TRBJ2-1	TRBD2	TRBV9	.	CASSDRTSGYNEQFF	TGTGCCAGCAGCGACCGGACTAGCGGTTACAATGAGCAGTTCTTC
TRBJ2-1	TRBD1	TRBV10-1	.	CASSDPDRVKFF	TGCGCCAGCAGTGATCCGGACAGGGTGAAGTTCTTC
TRBJ2-1	TRBD1	TRBV5-1	.	CASSSEDRGLNEQFF	TGCGCCAGCAGCTCGGAGGACAGGGGGCTCAATGAGCAGTTCTTC
TRBJ1-2	TRBD1	TRBV7-8	.	CASSLVSRPLGQPDYGYTF	TGTGCCAGCAGCTTAGTGAGCCGCCCGTTGGGACAGCCAGACTATGGCTACACCTTC
TRBJ1-2	TRBD1	TRBV7-9	.	CASSYRGDGCTF	TGTGCCAGCAGCTACAGGGGCGATGGCTGCACCTTC
TRBJ2-3	TRBD1	TRBV4-3	.	CASSQVIGGRGSSDTQYF	TGCGCCAGCAGCCAAGTGATTGGAGGCAGGGGGTCATCAGATACGCAGTATTTT
TRBJ1-1	.	TRBV6-5	.	CASSYSHGAEAFF	TGTGCCAGCAGTTACTCCCACGGGGCTGAAGCTTTCTTT